This TCR beta chain was retrieved from a study of blood T cell repertoires in COVID-19. About the research overall: Whether acute or convalescent, the COVID-19 samples came from the United States, Italy and Spain. PBMCs, B-cell-depleted T cells, or T cells provided the cDNA or gDNA that made up the material.

Original analysis: For nucleated cells, counts were estimated from reference gene primer amplification. Using immunoSEQ multiplex PCR, the repertoire was profiled, and TCRdb retains in-frame clones only, with some absent. V, J and clone size derive from that table, while D and trimming were established from the DNA sequence. The data contain about 150,000 clones, approximately 85% of them singletons. Seattle patient enrollment occurred during active infection, with longitudinal follow-up thereafter. V lost 3 bases, J lost 0 bases, and 15 bases lay in between. Germline V gene data show CDR1 as DFQATT and CDR2 as SNEGSKA (reference sequence). This CDR3 spans 16 amino acids.

The clonotype originates from a man aged 60-69 years with COVID-19, enrolled during active disease. Source material: peripheral blood. This chain uses TRBV20-1 with TRBJ2-1, with TRBD1 as a possible D gene (6 bases). Written as DNA, the CDR3 is TGCAGTGCTAGTGTTGGGGGCCGGAGCTCCTACAATGAGCAGTTCTTC. Its protein is CSASVGGRSSYNEQFF.